Shown below are 8 T cell receptor beta chains from a single sample sequenced in a study of regulatory T cells in long-lasting Graves disease. Specified time point: newly diagnosed GD, antithyroid drugs for less than 3 months. RNA isolated from PBMCs was used to make the TCR library. Arm-PCR with iRepertoire HTBI primers amplified the CDR3 regions for these TCR beta libraries. In TCRdb, the multiplex PCR reads were re-called with MiXCR into one record per CDR3 protein. This sample yields 400,000 to 500,000 distinct CDR3 sequences, of which 12% to 15% are seen a single time; approximately 17% belongs to the top ten. These data also featured in a second study, about T cells in Graves' hyperthyroidism and ophthalmopathy.

The sequenced sample was peripheral blood mononuclear cells (PBMCs), obtained at new diagnosis, from a patient treated with antithyroid drugs. The receptors derive from a woman in her fifties or sixties with Graves disease.

This clonotype was seen ten or more times. The chain has TRBV20-1 and TRBJ2-1, with 8 bases that match TRBD2. CDR1 and CDR2 (germline): DFQATT, SNEGSKA (reference sequence). V lost 7 bases, J lost 6 bases, and 11 bases stayed unmatched. The CDR3 has 14 amino acids. The CDR3 sequence: CSGLASGLSNEQFF. The DNA of the CDR3 is TGCAGTGGGCTCGCTAGCGGGCTGTCCAATGAGCAGTTCTTC.

This clonotype was counted ten times or more. This chain joins TRBV11-3 and TRBJ2-3, with D perhaps matching TRBD2 (6 bases). Germline V CDR1 and CDR2: SGHNT, YENEEA. The CDR3 length is 16 residues. V was pared by 3 bases and J by 0 bases, with 13 bases between. The CDR3 loop reads CASSFGAGLSTDTQYF. Here the CDR3 DNA reads TGTGCCAGCAGCTTCGGGGCAGGACTAAGCACAGATACGCAGTATTTT.

This clonotype was observed many times. The chain's CDR3 is CASTQGGSERTEAFF. CDR3 DNA sequence: TGTGCCAGCACCCAGGGAGGGAGTGAGAGGACTGAAGCTTTCTTT. This chain connects TRBV28 to TRBJ1-1; possibly TRBD1 for D (5 bases). This CDR3 is 15 amino acids long. Germline V gene lookup returns CDR1 MDHEN and CDR2 SYDVKM. Between the trimmed V and J ends, which lost 7 bases and 5 bases, there was a span of 20 bases.

This clonotype was seen many times. The CDR3 reads CASSVDGLTQETQYF. CDR3 coding DNA: TGTGCCAGCAGCGTAGATGGTCTAACCCAAGAGACCCAGTACTTC. V is TRBV9 and J is TRBJ2-5; D gene ambiguous. This CDR3 comprises 15 residues. Deletions cut 0 bases from V and 1 base from J, with 10 bases between. The germline V gene encodes CDR1 SGDLS and CDR2 YYNGEE.

This clonotype has at least ten counts. The rearrangement joins TRBV24-1 to TRBJ2-6; 9 nucleotides line up with TRBD1. CDR3 length: 18 residues. The trim removed 3 bases at V and 0 bases at J, leaving 5 bases unmatched. The V gene's germline CDR1 is KGHDR and CDR2 SFDVKD. The CDR3 bases are TGTGCCACCAGTGATCCGGGACAGGGATCCTCTGGGGCCAACGTCCTGACTTTC. Translated, it gives CATSDPGQGSSGANVLTF.

V and J are TRBV5-4 and TRBJ2-3, with no clear D. The germline CDR1 and CDR2 sequences are SGHNT and YYREEE (reference sequence). V gave up 4 bases and J gave up 4 bases, with 13 bases separating them. The length of the CDR3 is 14 residues. The CDR3 DNA is TGTGCCAGCAGCCCCCAGACTTACGCAGATACGCAGTATTTT. Encoded protein: CASSPQTYADTQYF.

This clonotype appeared a few times. The J gene is TRBJ2-1, the V gene TRBV24-1; D is perhaps TRBD1 (7 bases). Germline V gene sequence: CDR1 KGHDR, CDR2 SFDVKD. CDR3 size: 17 residues. Deletions cut 1 base from V and 2 bases from J, with 14 bases between. The CDR3 sequence: CATSDFGGTATYNEQFF. CDR3 bases: TGTGCCACCAGTGATTTTGGCGGGACAGCGACCTACAATGAGCAGTTCTTC.

The J gene is TRBJ2-2, the V gene TRBV20-1, with 9 bases aligning to TRBD2. With V trimmed by 2 bases and J by 1 base, 2 bases remained unmatched. The V gene's germline CDR1 is DFQATT and CDR2 SNEGSKA (reference sequence). CDR3 length: 15 residues. The CDR3 loop is CSARLSGGNTGELFF. The CDR3 DNA sequence: TGCAGTGCTAGACTTAGCGGGGGGAACACCGGGGAGCTGTTTTTT.